This T cell receptor (beta chain) was recovered during a study of cytomegalovirus exposure and HLA in healthy donors. The length of the CDR3 is 14 residues. Per germline, CDR1 MNHEY and CDR2 SVGAGI. J was trimmed by 3 bases and V by 6 bases; bases with no gene match: 7. This clone was seen a few times. PCR employed 60 Vbeta and 13 Jbeta primers. This table comes from immunoSEQ multiplex PCR, and its TCRdb copy is limited to in-frame clones, with some not included. Counted here are approximately 190,000 clones, roughly 81% occurring once; the ten biggest clones make up roughly 2.1%. Donors sampled were nominally healthy, though unrecorded immune exposures were likely.

The chain joins TRBV6-5 to TRBJ2-7; 8 bases are a match to TRBD1. The sequence came from a woman in her twenties or thirties in good health and CMV-seropositive. Sequencing input: PBMCs. The CDR3 DNA reads as TGTGCCAGCAGGGGACAGGCGACGTTCTACGAGCAGTACTTC. Translation: CASRGQATFYEQYF.